This T cell receptor (beta chain) was captured in a study of T cell responses to AZD1222 COVID-19 vaccine. V was clipped by 2 bases and J by 7 bases, with 12 bases between them. The V gene's germline CDR1 is SGHAT and CDR2 FQDESV (reference sequence). CDR3 length: 13 residues. Data came from immunoSEQ multiplex PCR; TCRdb stores just in-frame clones and leaves some out. The sample carries 65,000 to 100,000 clones, about nine tenths recorded once. This clone appeared a single time. The receptor was derived from an adult who received the AZD1222 COVID-19 vaccine. The source was peripheral blood, collected 28 days after the second AZD1222 dose. The rearrangement links TRBV11-1 to TRBJ2-7; D is unclear. CDR3 DNA: TGTGCCAGCAGCTTATATTCGGGCCTAGAGCAGTACTTC. Translated, it gives CASSLYSGLEQYF. Filled out from reference TRBV11-1 and TRBJ2-7, the complete variable domain reads EAEVAQSPRYKITEKSQAVAFWCDPISGHATLYWYRQILGQGPELLVQFQDESVVDDSQLPKDRFSAERLKGVDSTLKIQPAELGDSAMYLCASSLYSGLEQYFGPGTRLTVT.